This T cell receptor (beta chain) was recorded in a study of T cells after somatic rescue of genetic block. CDR3 length: 16 residues. Germline V gives CDR1 MGHDK, CDR2 SYGVNS. With V trimmed by 1 base and J by 15 bases, 11 bases remained unmatched. The repertoire was sequenced with immunoSEQ multiplex PCR; TCRdb's copy has only in-frame clones and lacks some. Here the sample spans 45,000 to 55,000 clones, 90% to 96% being singletons. The sequence came from a child younger than two. This chain links TRBV25-1 with TRBJ2-1; 14 bases line up with TRBD2. Specimen: peripheral blood mononuclear cells (PBMCs). For the CDR3, the DNA is TGTGCCAGCAGTGAATTCCTACCGGGACTAGCGGGAGTGGCGTTCTTC. Its translation is CASSEFLPGLAGVAFF. Full variable domain (outside the CDR3, taken from reference TRBV25-1 and TRBJ2-1): EADIYQTPRYLVIGTGKKITLECSQTMGHDKMYWYQQDPGMELHLIHYSYGVNSTEKGDLSSESTVSRIRTEHFPLTLESARPSHTSQYLCASSEFLPGLAGVAFFGPGTRLTVL.